A selection of T cell receptor beta chains follows, all from one sample in a study of cytomegalovirus exposure and HLA in healthy donors. Measured with immunoSEQ multiplex PCR; TCRdb has only the in-frame clones, and not every one. The sample lists around 100,000 clones; 63% were seen once. The specimen sequenced was PBMCs. These receptors all come from a human donor in good health. Each CDR3 is given with its conserved first and last residue. A D gene is named only where the DNA matches it firmly. Clone size appears in some rows only: once, few, many, or a class for an expanded clone.

D gene: NA; J gene: TRBJ2-1; V gene: TRBV7-9; clone size: NA; CDR3 DNA: TGTGCCAGCCCTGCTGGGGCTAGCTCCTACAATGAGCAGTTCTTC; CDR3 protein: CASPAGASSYNEQFF
D gene: NA; J gene: TRBJ2-7; V gene: TRBV28; clone size: once; CDR3 DNA: TGTGCCAGCACCTGGGGGGACAGTGGTTCTTCCTACGAGCAGTACTTC; CDR3 protein: CASTWGDSGSSYEQYF
D gene: NA; J gene: TRBJ2-7; V gene: TRBV15; clone size: NA; CDR3 DNA: TGTGCCACCAGCGCGCAAGACTCGTACGAGCAGTACTTC; CDR3 protein: CATSAQDSYEQYF
D gene: TRBD2; J gene: TRBJ2-3; V gene: TRBV27; clone size: NA; CDR3 DNA: TGTGCCAGCAGTCCCATTCGGGAAAGACTAGCGGGCACAGATACGCAGTATTTT; CDR3 protein: CASSPIRERLAGTDTQYF
D gene: NA; J gene: TRBJ1-1; V gene: TRBV19; clone size: NA; CDR3 DNA: TGTGCCAGTACCTGGGGGCAGCCGAACACTGAAGCTTTCTTT; CDR3 protein: CASTWGQPNTEAFF
D gene: TRBD1; J gene: TRBJ2-5; V gene: TRBV6-5; clone size: NA; CDR3 DNA: TGTGCCAGCTCAAAGGGGGCTTTGAAGGAGACCCAGTACTTC; CDR3 protein: CASSKGALKETQYF
D gene: TRBD2; J gene: TRBJ2-7; V gene: TRBV28; clone size: few; CDR3 DNA: TGTGCCAGCAGTGCTGCTAGCGGGGGATCCTACGAGCAGTACTTC; CDR3 protein: CASSAASGGSYEQYF
D gene: TRBD2; J gene: TRBJ2-7; V gene: TRBV27; clone size: NA; CDR3 DNA: TGTGCCAGCAGTTTGGGGGGGACCTACGAGCAGTACTTC; CDR3 protein: CASSLGGTYEQYF
D gene: TRBD2; J gene: TRBJ2-7; V gene: TRBV6-1; clone size: few; CDR3 DNA: TGTGCCAGCAGCACTAGCGGCTTCAGCTACGAGCAGTACTTC; CDR3 protein: CASSTSGFSYEQYF
D gene: TRBD1; J gene: TRBJ1-5; V gene: TRBV30; clone size: NA; CDR3 DNA: TGTGCCTGCAAGGACAGGGCTAGAGGTCAGCCCCAGCATTTT; CDR3 protein: CACKDRARGQPQHF
D gene: TRBD2; J gene: TRBJ2-7; V gene: TRBV7-2; clone size: NA; CDR3 DNA: TGTGCCAGCAGCAATAGCGGGAGTTTAAACGAGCAGTACTTC; CDR3 protein: CASSNSGSLNEQYF
D gene: NA; J gene: TRBJ1-5; V gene: TRBV19; clone size: NA; CDR3 DNA: TGTGCCAGTAGTATCTCGGACTATAGCAATCAGCCCCAGCATTTT; CDR3 protein: CASSISDYSNQPQHF
D gene: TRBD2; J gene: TRBJ2-1; V gene: TRBV11-3; clone size: NA; CDR3 DNA: TGTGCCAGCAGCGAAGGACTAGCGGGAGGTAATGAGCAGTTCTTC; CDR3 protein: CASSEGLAGGNEQFF
D gene: TRBD2; J gene: TRBJ2-7; V gene: TRBV6-5; clone size: NA; CDR3 DNA: TGTGCCAGCAGTTCTTCACTAGCGGGAGGACTCTACGAGCAGTACTTC; CDR3 protein: CASSSSLAGGLYEQYF
D gene: NA; J gene: TRBJ2-1; V gene: TRBV9; clone size: NA; CDR3 DNA: TGTGCCAGCAGCGTAGCGGGAGACAATGAGCAGTTCTTC; CDR3 protein: CASSVAGDNEQFF
D gene: NA; J gene: TRBJ1-4; V gene: TRBV7-6; clone size: NA; CDR3 DNA: TGTGCCAGCAGAAGAGGCCCTAATGAAAAACTGTTTTTT; CDR3 protein: CASRRGPNEKLFF